Sequencing of this T cell receptor (beta chain) was carried out in a study of CD8+ T cells in alopecia areata. Extraction and reverse transcription of RNA yielded cDNA as the sequencing template. Here immunoSEQ multiplex PCR was the method, and the copy in TCRdb shows in-frame clones only, minus some. The sample has roughly 110,000 clones, less than 90% seen once; the top ten hold over 20%. Treatment specified: oral pan-JAK inhibitor, 5-10 mg twice daily. This CDR3 is 14 amino acids long. V lost 6 bases and J lost 3, with 15 bases in between. Germline CDR1 reads MNHEY; CDR2 reads SMNVEV (reference sequence).

This clonotype originated in a human donor with alopecia areata. J is TRBJ2-7 and V is TRBV27, with a weak D call TRBD1 (6 bases). Here the sequenced sample was CD8+ T cells sorted from blood, taken at week 24, from a patient treated with tofacitinib. The CDR3 loop reads CASSKQGSFYEQYF. CDR3 coding DNA: TGTGCCAGCAGCAAACAGGGAAGCTTCTACGAGCAGTACTTC.